This T cell receptor (beta chain) was captured by sequencing in a study of long-term antiretroviral therapy in people with HIV. The overall study: The 2015 immediate-ART recommendation came about a decade after the earliest samples.

This CDR3 is 13 amino acids long. V lost 9 bases and J 7 bases, leaving 16 bases between the germline ends. Per the germline V gene, CDR1 is MNHEY and CDR2 is SVGAGI. Study-level points and caveats: Information on adherence, resistance and therapy changes was unavailable. HIV repertoires showed narrower CDR3 length ranges than controls.

DNA was extracted from around 1-9.1 million thawed cryopreserved PBMC. Remarks on this clone: Its specificity is not known.

Survey-level resolution applied to immunoSEQ assay v3.0. Generated by immunoSEQ multiplex PCR, the TCRdb table keeps only in-frame clones and is missing some. The sample carries fewer than 40,000 clones, approximately 89% recorded once. The chain employs TRBV6-5 and TRBJ2-1; tentatively, D is TRBD2 (7 bases). Sequenced material: unsorted PBMCs, taken 3.1 years after starting antiretroviral therapy. This TCR derives from a woman in her fifties or sixties with HIV. CDR3 nucleotides: TGTGCCAGTAGGGGGGGGGTAGTAAATGAGCAGTTCTTC. This encodes CASRGGVVNEQFF.